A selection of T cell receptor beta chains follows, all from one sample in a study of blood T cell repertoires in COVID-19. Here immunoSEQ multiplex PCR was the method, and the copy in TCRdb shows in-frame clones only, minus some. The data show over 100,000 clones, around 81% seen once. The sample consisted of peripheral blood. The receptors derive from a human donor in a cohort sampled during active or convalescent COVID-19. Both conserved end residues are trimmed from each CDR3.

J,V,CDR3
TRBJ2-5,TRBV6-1,ASSEAPRGGGGNQETQY
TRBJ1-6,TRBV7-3,ASSWTGGNSPLH
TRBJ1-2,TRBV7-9,ASSPKTGKGYT
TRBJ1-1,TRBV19,ASSRTRGGMNTEAF
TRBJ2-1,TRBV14,ASSQIPGQGNNEQF
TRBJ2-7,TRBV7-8,ASSPSSEQY
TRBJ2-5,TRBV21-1,AIGRRGGKTQY
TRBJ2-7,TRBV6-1,ASSEMGSLAEQY
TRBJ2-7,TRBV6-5,ASSYDIGDEQY
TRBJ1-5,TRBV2,ASRRKTGVGNQPQH
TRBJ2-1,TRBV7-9,ASSSTGGTGDVEQF
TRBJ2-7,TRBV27,ASSWASGYEQY
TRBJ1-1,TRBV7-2,ASSYPGTGMEAF
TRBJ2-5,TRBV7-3,ASSLGGRAVETQY
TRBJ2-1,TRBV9,ASSVVGSVNNEQF
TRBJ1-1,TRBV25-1,ASSEVDKNTEAF
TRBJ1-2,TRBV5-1,ASSADSGYT
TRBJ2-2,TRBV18,ASSPWLANTGELF
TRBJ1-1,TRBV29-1,SVRQGGTEAF
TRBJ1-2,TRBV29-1,SAFRGVWSGYT
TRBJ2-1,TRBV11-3,ASSSGLAVNNEQF
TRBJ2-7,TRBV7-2,ASTQRGGSYEQY
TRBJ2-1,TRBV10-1,ASSEPSGSVPNEQF
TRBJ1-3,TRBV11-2,ASSSGRTAGNTIY
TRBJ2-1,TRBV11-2,ASSSATSGGIDEQF
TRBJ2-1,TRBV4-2,ASNQRGGAYNEQF
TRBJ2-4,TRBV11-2,ASSLERQGNIQY
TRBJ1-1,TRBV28,ASSSLGGSNTEAF
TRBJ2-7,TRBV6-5,ASRERGTAVVEQY
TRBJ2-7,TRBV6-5,ASKGQGGYEQY
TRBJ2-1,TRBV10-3,AISESVEQF
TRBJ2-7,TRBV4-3,ASSTNRGYEQY
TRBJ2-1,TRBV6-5,ASSKRGGPHNEQF
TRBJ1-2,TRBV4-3,ASSQDRLGEGGSSYGYT
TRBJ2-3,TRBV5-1,ASSLDRDRYLDTQY
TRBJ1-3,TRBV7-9,ASTKQPGQASSGNTIY